This T cell receptor beta chain was observed in a study of blood T cell repertoires in COVID-19. How the authors handled the data: Nucleated cell number was recorded as an estimate derived from reference gene primer amplification. TCRdb's table, derived via immunoSEQ multiplex PCR, lists solely in-frame clones and lacks some. From that table come the V and J calls and clone size; the DNA was used to work out D and trimming. This repertoire shows approximately 83,000 clones, about 82% found once; its top ten account for about 3.4%. The sample holds many counts of this clone. The CDR3 spans 15 residues. V lost 7 bases and J lost 5; bases outside the gene matches: 8. Germline CDR1 LNHDA, CDR2 SQIVND (reference sequence).

The sequence was obtained from a man aged 50 to 60 with acute or convalescent COVID-19. The sample consisted of peripheral blood. The chain is built from TRBV19 and TRBJ2-5, with 12 bases that match TRBD1. CDR3 in DNA: TGTGCCAGTACTCCCGGGACAGGGGGCTGGGAGACCCAGTACTTC. Encoded protein: CASTPGTGGWETQYF.